This TCR beta chain was identified in a study of OX40 agonist ivuxolimab in advanced cancers. Regarding the study as a whole: The study did not work out the antigen specificity of the expanded peripheral T cells.

The CDR3 is 16 amino acids. Deletions cut 2 bases from V and 0 bases from J, with 13 bases between. CDR1 is MNHEY, CDR2 SVGAGI, per germline. Comments on this clone: The antigen remains unidentified.

TCRdb's copy holds only in-frame clones and misses some; the assay was immunoSEQ multiplex PCR. The repertoire holds approximately 80,000 clones, about 90% seen once, with approximately 0.41% in the top ten. This receptor was identified in an adult with an advanced solid tumor such as melanoma, head and neck, liver or kidney cancer. The chain combines TRBV6-5 with TRBJ2-5; D remains unclear. The input for sequencing was CD4+ or CD8+ T cells sorted from blood, taken in a trial of the OX40 agonist ivuxolimab. The CDR3 loop is CASSYDLGGYQETQYF. CDR3 DNA: TGTGCCAGCAGTTACGATTTAGGCGGCTACCAAGAGACCCAGTACTTC.